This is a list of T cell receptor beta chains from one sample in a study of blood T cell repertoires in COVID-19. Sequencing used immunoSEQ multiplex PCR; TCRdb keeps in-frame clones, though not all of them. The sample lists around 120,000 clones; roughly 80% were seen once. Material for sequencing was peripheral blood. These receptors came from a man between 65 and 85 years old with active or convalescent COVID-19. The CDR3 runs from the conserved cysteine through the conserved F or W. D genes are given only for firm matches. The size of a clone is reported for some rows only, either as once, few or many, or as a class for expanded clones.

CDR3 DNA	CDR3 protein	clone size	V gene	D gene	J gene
TGTGCCAGCAGCGTAGAGGCGGCAGCCCTCGGCTACGAGCAGTACTTC	CASSVEAAALGYEQYF	NA	TRBV9	NA	TRBJ2-7
TGCGCCAGCAGCTTAGGGGTTGCTGGAAACACCATATATTTT	CASSLGVAGNTIYF	NA	TRBV5-1	NA	TRBJ1-3
TGTGCCAGCTCACCACGGATCCGGGACAGCGGACGGGACTATGGCTACACCTTC	CASSPRIRDSGRDYGYTF	NA	TRBV18	TRBD1	TRBJ1-2
TGCGCCAGCAGTCATCTTGGACTAGCGGACAATGAGCAGTTCTTC	CASSHLGLADNEQFF	NA	TRBV4-1	TRBD2	TRBJ2-1
TGTGCCAGCTCACCGGGGCAGCCGAATAAGAGGACCCAGTACTTC	CASSPGQPNKRTQYF	NA	TRBV18	NA	TRBJ2-5
TGCGCCAGCAGCTTGTCGTCAACGGGGGAGACCCAGTACTTC	CASSLSSTGETQYF	NA	TRBV5-1	NA	TRBJ2-5
TGTGCCAGTCTCACCTCTTTCGGGGGTAACTATGGCTACACCTTC	CASLTSFGGNYGYTF	once	TRBV19	NA	TRBJ1-2
TGTGCCAGCAGCCGCTATGCCGTGGACAGAAAGGGGGAAGAGCAGTACTTC	CASSRYAVDRKGEEQYF	few	TRBV7-2	NA	TRBJ2-7
TGTGCCTGGGCCAAGAGGTTAGCGGGCCTCAATGAGCAGTTCTTC	CAWAKRLAGLNEQFF	NA	TRBV30	TRBD2	TRBJ2-1
TGTGCCACCAGCAGAGGGGCTTTCCGCTATGGCTACACCTTC	CATSRGAFRYGYTF	NA	TRBV15	NA	TRBJ1-2
TGTGCCAGCAGCCAACAACCTCTAAACAGGGCTGGGGATTCACCCCTCCACTTT	CASSQQPLNRAGDSPLHF	NA	TRBV4-2	NA	TRBJ1-6
TGTGCCAGCAGTGCTCAGTCGGAAAAACTGTTTTTT	CASSAQSEKLFF	NA	TRBV2	NA	TRBJ1-4
TGTGCCAGCAGCATAGGGGGACCCCAAGAGACCCAGTACTTC	CASSIGGPQETQYF	NA	TRBV5-4	NA	TRBJ2-5
TGTGCCACCAGCAGAACGGGATCCTCCTACAATGAGCAGTTCTTC	CATSRTGSSYNEQFF	NA	TRBV15	NA	TRBJ2-1
TGTGCCAGCATTGGACTAGCGGGAGGGCCTTCTCGCAATGAGCAGTTCTTC	CASIGLAGGPSRNEQFF	NA	TRBV13	TRBD2	TRBJ2-1
TGTGCCAGCAGCCAACACATCAATCAGCCCCAGCATTTT	CASSQHINQPQHF	NA	TRBV14	NA	TRBJ1-5
TGTGCCAGCAGCTCAAACAGCGGGCCCACTGAAGCTTTCTTT	CASSSNSGPTEAFF	NA	TRBV5-4	NA	TRBJ1-1
TGTGCCAGCAGCTCCGGGAGGAGCGGGGAGCTGTTTTTT	CASSSGRSGELFF	NA	TRBV7-3	TRBD2	TRBJ2-2
TGTGCCAGCAACACGACAGGGCGAAGAAATGAGCAGTTCTTC	CASNTTGRRNEQFF	few	TRBV7-2	TRBD1	TRBJ2-1
TGCAGCGTTGGACAGCTTAACACTGAAGCTTTCTTT	CSVGQLNTEAFF	few	TRBV29-1	NA	TRBJ1-1
TGTGCCAGCAGGGACAGGAGGCTCGAGCAGTACTTC	CASRDRRLEQYF	NA	TRBV2	TRBD1	TRBJ2-7
TGTGCCAGCCTTCCTCGGACAGTGACTAACTATGGCTACACCTTC	CASLPRTVTNYGYTF	few	TRBV6-6	NA	TRBJ1-2
TGTGCCAGCAAGGGGGATCAGCCCCAGCATTTT	CASKGDQPQHF	once	TRBV6-5	NA	TRBJ1-5
TGTGCCAGCAGCGTAAAAGGGACAGGGAGCCCCCTCGCCTTC	CASSVKGTGSPLAF	NA	TRBV9	TRBD1	TRBJ1-2
TGTGCCAGCAGCCGCGACACCGGGGAGCTGTTTTTT	CASSRDTGELFF	once	TRBV7-3	NA	TRBJ2-2
TGTGCCTGGAGTGTACGGTCTAGCGGGAGGGCCGAAAACATTCAGTACTTC	CAWSVRSSGRAENIQYF	NA	TRBV30	TRBD2	TRBJ2-4
TGTGCCAGCAGTTTCCGGGACAGGAACTATGGCTACACCTTC	CASSFRDRNYGYTF	few	TRBV28	TRBD1	TRBJ1-2
TGTGCCAGCTTTTCTCCGGGGGGCGGCGGCTACACCTTC	CASFSPGGGGYTF	NA	TRBV6-5	NA	TRBJ1-2
TGTGCCAGTCTTGGCGGCACCTCTGGAAACACCATATATTTT	CASLGGTSGNTIYF	NA	TRBV19	NA	TRBJ1-3